This is a list of T cell receptor beta chains from one sample in a study of metastatic and nonmetastatic thyroid tumors. TCRdb re-called the PCR reads through MiXCR. The sample records approximately 35,000 clones, 11% being singletons. Material: blood. The receptors were gathered from a female donor with papillary thyroid cancer or a benign thyroid nodule (not recorded which). Some clones in this sample may be carry-over from other donors' samples. Each CDR3 is given with its conserved first and last residue. The D gene is left open where the match is weak. Not all rows give a size; the values are once, few, many and, for expanded clones, a class.

CDR3aa: CASSDPQGGAEQYF; CDR3nt: TGTGCCAGCAGTGACCCGCAGGGTGGTGCCGAGCAGTACTTC; abundance: many; d_gene: -; j_gene: TRBJ2-7; len: 14; v_gene: TRBV2
CDR3aa: CASSISGVETQYF; CDR3nt: TGTGCCAGTAGTATCTCCGGAGTCGAGACCCAGTACTTC; abundance: many; d_gene: -; j_gene: TRBJ2-5; len: 13; v_gene: TRBV19
CDR3aa: CSVEAGTGSLYEQYF; CDR3nt: TGCAGCGTTGAAGCAGGGACAGGGAGTCTTTACGAGCAGTACTTC; abundance: many; d_gene: TRBD1; j_gene: TRBJ2-7; len: 15; v_gene: TRBV29-1
CDR3aa: CASSLEAGTGELFF; CDR3nt: TGTGCCAGCAGCTTAGAGGCGGGAACCGGGGAGCTGTTTTTT; abundance: -; d_gene: -; j_gene: TRBJ2-2; len: 14; v_gene: TRBV11-2
CDR3aa: CASSFRGGTSGTVPGELFF; CDR3nt: TGTGCCAGCAGCTTTCGGGGCGGGACTAGCGGGACCGTTCCCGGGGAGCTGTTTTTT; abundance: many; d_gene: TRBD2; j_gene: TRBJ2-2; len: 19; v_gene: TRBV7-9
CDR3aa: CASSTGLQPQHF; CDR3nt: TGTGCCAGCAGCACAGGGCTACAGCCCCAGCATTTT; abundance: medium-sized; d_gene: -; j_gene: TRBJ1-5; len: 12; v_gene: TRBV28
CDR3aa: CASSLLTGTPTVGTKYF; CDR3nt: TGTGCCAGCAGTTTACTTACCGGGACTCCGACAGTTGGGACCAAGTACTTC; abundance: -; d_gene: -; j_gene: TRBJ2-5; len: 17; v_gene: TRBV28
CDR3aa: CSAEDRNTGELFF; CDR3nt: TGCAGTGCGGAGGACAGGAACACCGGGGAGCTGTTTTTT; abundance: many; d_gene: -; j_gene: TRBJ2-2; len: 13; v_gene: TRBV20-1
CDR3aa: CASSTGTVFFEQYF; CDR3nt: TGTGCCAGCAGCACCGGGACAGTATTTTTCGAGCAGTACTTC; abundance: many; d_gene: TRBD1; j_gene: TRBJ2-7; len: 14; v_gene: TRBV7-6
CDR3aa: CASSPRGLREQYF; CDR3nt: TGTGCCAGCAGCCCTAGGGGGCTACGGGAGCAGTACTTC; abundance: many; d_gene: TRBD1; j_gene: TRBJ2-7; len: 13; v_gene: TRBV7-3
CDR3aa: CASSAPGTSGVDTQYF; CDR3nt: TGTGCCAGCAGCGCCCCCGGGACTAGCGGGGTGGATACGCAGTATTTT; abundance: many; d_gene: TRBD2; j_gene: TRBJ2-3; len: 16; v_gene: TRBV11-3
CDR3aa: CASSRTGTHRPEQYF; CDR3nt: TGTGCCAGCAGTCGAACCGGGACGCATCGCCCCGAGCAGTACTTC; abundance: few; d_gene: -; j_gene: TRBJ2-7; len: 15; v_gene: TRBV6-1
CDR3aa: CASSPPSGHGYTF; CDR3nt: TGTGCCAGCTCACCACCGTCAGGGCATGGCTACACCTTC; abundance: many; d_gene: -; j_gene: TRBJ1-2; len: 13; v_gene: TRBV18
CDR3aa: CASSPQGGHTDTQYF; CDR3nt: TGCGCCAGCAGCCCCCAAGGCGGTCACACAGATACGCAGTATTTT; abundance: many; d_gene: -; j_gene: TRBJ2-3; len: 15; v_gene: TRBV4-3
CDR3aa: CASSPSRGLNYGYTF; CDR3nt: TGTGCCAGCTCACCAAGCAGGGGGCTCAACTATGGCTACACCTTC; abundance: many; d_gene: TRBD1; j_gene: TRBJ1-2; len: 15; v_gene: TRBV18
CDR3aa: CASSFGGVSWNAEAFF; CDR3nt: TGCGCCAGCAGCTTCGGCGGAGTTAGTTGGAACGCTGAAGCTTTCTTT; abundance: few; d_gene: -; j_gene: TRBJ1-1; len: 16; v_gene: TRBV5-1
CDR3aa: CASRRSGRGAEQYF; CDR3nt: TGTGCCAGCAGACGAAGTGGTAGAGGCGCCGAGCAGTACTTC; abundance: many; d_gene: -; j_gene: TRBJ2-7; len: 14; v_gene: TRBV6-1
CDR3aa: CASSETIGYEQYF; CDR3nt: TGTGCCAGCAGTGAGACTATTGGGTACGAGCAGTACTTC; abundance: -; d_gene: -; j_gene: TRBJ2-7; len: 13; v_gene: TRBV6-4
CDR3aa: CASSLLSGGSYNSPLHF; CDR3nt: TGTGCCAGCAGTTTGCTCTCCGGGGGATCGTATAATTCACCCCTCCACTTT; abundance: many; d_gene: -; j_gene: TRBJ1-6; len: 17; v_gene: TRBV28
CDR3aa: CASSPRAVPQYF; CDR3nt: TGTGCCAGCAGCCCCCGGGCCGTACCGCAGTATTTT; abundance: few; d_gene: -; j_gene: TRBJ2-3; len: 12; v_gene: TRBV9
CDR3aa: CASSAEAGGGDEQYF; CDR3nt: TGTGCCAGCAGTGCAGAAGCGGGAGGCGGTGACGAGCAGTACTTC; abundance: many; d_gene: TRBD2; j_gene: TRBJ2-7; len: 15; v_gene: TRBV2
CDR3aa: CAHSGGGELFF; CDR3nt: TGTGCCCATTCGGGCGGCGGGGAGCTGTTTTTT; abundance: many; d_gene: -; j_gene: TRBJ2-2; len: 11; v_gene: TRBV5-4
CDR3aa: CASNWTGEGYTF; CDR3nt: TGTGCCAGCAACTGGACAGGGGAAGGCTACACCTTC; abundance: many; d_gene: TRBD1; j_gene: TRBJ1-2; len: 12; v_gene: TRBV25-1
CDR3aa: CASSTMRDSSFSGYGYTF; CDR3nt: TGTGCCAGCAGTACAATGCGGGACAGCAGTTTTTCGGGCTATGGCTACACCTTC; abundance: medium-sized; d_gene: TRBD1; j_gene: TRBJ1-2; len: 18; v_gene: TRBV6-5
CDR3aa: CSAREMAGLYNSPLHF; CDR3nt: TGCAGTGCTAGAGAGATGGCTGGACTCTATAATTCACCCCTCCACTTT; abundance: many; d_gene: -; j_gene: TRBJ1-6; len: 16; v_gene: TRBV20-1
CDR3aa: CASSSSGGSTEAFF; CDR3nt: TGTGCCAGCAGCTCCTCAGGGGGGAGCACTGAAGCTTTCTTT; abundance: -; d_gene: TRBD1; j_gene: TRBJ1-1; len: 14; v_gene: TRBV12-3/TRBV12-4
CDR3aa: CASSRQVYTEAFF; CDR3nt: TGTGCCAGTAGCCGACAGGTGTACACTGAAGCTTTCTTT; abundance: many; d_gene: -; j_gene: TRBJ1-1; len: 13; v_gene: TRBV19
CDR3aa: CASSLWREGPSYEQYF; CDR3nt: TGTGCCAGCAGCTTATGGCGGGAGGGACCTTCCTACGAGCAGTACTTC; abundance: many; d_gene: TRBD2; j_gene: TRBJ2-7; len: 16; v_gene: TRBV11-1
CDR3aa: CASSLGGSYADTQYF; CDR3nt: TGTGCCAGCAGCTTGGGTGGGTCTTACGCCGATACGCAGTATTTT; abundance: many; d_gene: -; j_gene: TRBJ2-3; len: 15; v_gene: TRBV5-8
CDR3aa: CSAMGTPLGEQYF; CDR3nt: TGCAGTGCTATGGGGACTCCATTGGGGGAGCAGTACTTC; abundance: many; d_gene: -; j_gene: TRBJ2-7; len: 13; v_gene: TRBV20-1
CDR3aa: CASSQDERTVPYF; CDR3nt: TGCGCCAGCAGCCAAGATGAACGGACAGTCCCATATTTT; abundance: many; d_gene: -; j_gene: TRBJ1-3; len: 13; v_gene: TRBV4-3
CDR3aa: CASSRGQVGEGRPYEQYF; CDR3nt: TGTGCCAGCAGTAGAGGCCAAGTGGGAGAAGGTCGCCCCTACGAGCAGTACTTC; abundance: many; d_gene: -; j_gene: TRBJ2-7; len: 18; v_gene: TRBV6-2/TRBV6-3
CDR3aa: CSASVTSRSSYNEQFF; CDR3nt: TGCAGTGCTAGCGTCACCTCTAGGAGCTCCTACAATGAGCAGTTCTTC; abundance: many; d_gene: -; j_gene: TRBJ2-1; len: 16; v_gene: TRBV20-1
CDR3aa: CSATPGTPYEQYF; CDR3nt: TGCAGTGCTACCCCCGGGACACCCTACGAGCAGTACTTC; abundance: many; d_gene: -; j_gene: TRBJ2-7; len: 13; v_gene: TRBV20-1
CDR3aa: CSSSLPLFHTGGTEAFF; CDR3nt: TGTTCCAGTAGTTTGCCCCTGTTCCACACGGGGGGCACTGAAGCTTTCTTT; abundance: once; d_gene: -; j_gene: TRBJ1-1; len: 17; v_gene: TRBV19
CDR3aa: CASSMRGQQETQYF; CDR3nt: TGTGCCAGTAGTATGAGAGGGCAGCAAGAGACCCAGTACTTC; abundance: many; d_gene: -; j_gene: TRBJ2-5; len: 14; v_gene: TRBV19